Listed below are T cell receptor beta chains from one sample, sequenced in a study of T cell clonotyping in hematopoietic cell transplantation. Method: immunoSEQ multiplex PCR; TCRdb's copy keeps in-frame clones and lacks some. This table holds about 6,200 clones, 60% to 80% found once. Material: PBMCs, obtained 100 days after allogeneic stem cell transplant. The source is a female patient between 30 and 40 years old who had an allogeneic stem cell transplant, so the T cells may come from the graft donor. Some clones in this sample may be carry-over from other donors' samples. Both conserved end residues are part of each CDR3. A D gene is named only where the DNA matches it firmly. Some rows mark clone size as missing; the rest say once, few, many or name a class of expanded clone.

D | length | J | V | size | DNA | CDR3
- | 15 | TRBJ1-1 | TRBV21-1 | - | TGTGCCAGCAGCGGCCGTCTCTACATGAACACTGAAGCTTTCTTT | CASSGRLYMNTEAFF
- | 14 | TRBJ1-2 | TRBV28 | - | TGTGCCAGCAGTTTACTCGACAGTGGCTATGGCTACACCTTC | CASSLLDSGYGYTF
- | 16 | TRBJ2-2 | TRBV27 | - | TGTGCCAGCAGTTTCACGCAAGGATTGAACACCGGGGAGCTGTTTTTT | CASSFTQGLNTGELFF
TRBD1 | 13 | TRBJ1-5 | TRBV6-6 | - | TGTGCCAGCACGGACAGGGGCGATCAGCCCCAGCATTTT | CASTDRGDQPQHF
- | 14 | TRBJ1-1 | TRBV10-3 | - | TGTGCCATCAGTGAGTTGCCAGGGAGGCCTGAAGCTTTCTTT | CAISELPGRPEAFF
TRBD2 | 15 | TRBJ2-3 | TRBV2 | - | TGTGCCAGCAGTGCAGGACTAGCAGGCTCTCATACGCAGTATTTT | CASSAGLAGSHTQYF
TRBD2 | 15 | TRBJ2-7 | TRBV11-1 | - | TGTGCCAGCAGCTTAGGGGGGACTAACACCTACGAGCAGTACTTC | CASSLGGTNTYEQYF
TRBD2 | 22 | TRBJ2-4 | TRBV7-2 | - | TGTGCCAGCAGCTTAGCGCGGTACTCCCGGGGGACTACTCCATTAGCCAAAAACATTCAGTACTTC | CASSLARYSRGTTPLAKNIQYF
TRBD1 | 16 | TRBJ2-7 | TRBV6-6 | - | TGTGCCAGCAGTTACTATGCCCCAGGGGGAGACTACGAGCAGTACTTC | CASSYYAPGGDYEQYF
- | 15 | TRBJ2-7 | TRBV19 | - | TGTGCCAGTAGTATAATGTCGGGCAGGGCCAACGAGCAGTACTTC | CASSIMSGRANEQYF
TRBD1 | 16 | TRBJ2-2 | TRBV5-1 | - | TGCGCCAGCAGCTACCGGGACAGGGTGAACACCGGGGAGCTGTTTTTT | CASSYRDRVNTGELFF
- | 12 | TRBJ1-2 | TRBV29-1 | few | TGCAGTCTCCGGACAGCCCGAGGGGGCTACACCTTC | CSLRTARGGYTF
- | 13 | TRBJ1-1 | TRBV7-9 | - | TGTGCCAGCAGCTTAGGGGCGATGACTGAAGCTTTCTTT | CASSLGAMTEAFF
- | 15 | TRBJ1-3 | TRBV13 | - | TGTGCCAGCAGCCGTCAGGGGACGGCTGGAAACACCATATATTTT | CASSRQGTAGNTIYF
- | 14 | TRBJ1-2 | TRBV7-2 | - | TGTGCCAGCAGCGGCCGGGACACGGGAAGTGGCTACACCTTC | CASSGRDTGSGYTF
- | 14 | TRBJ2-5 | TRBV5-4 | once | TGTGCCAGCAGCCTAATCGGAGGCGGGGACCCCCAGTACTTC | CASSLIGGGDPQYF
- | 13 | TRBJ1-6 | TRBV7-9 | - | TGTGCCAGCGGCCCGAACCAAAATTCACCCCTCCACTTT | CASGPNQNSPLHF
- | 13 | TRBJ1-1 | TRBV11-2 | - | TGTGCCAGCAGCCTACCCATTGGCGCTGAAGCTTTCTTT | CASSLPIGAEAFF
TRBD1 | 15 | TRBJ1-2 | TRBV7-2 | - | TGTGCCAGCAGCTTAGACCTGACAGGGGTCGATGGCTACACCTTC | CASSLDLTGVDGYTF
TRBD1 | 14 | TRBJ2-7 | TRBV6-5 | - | TGTGCCAGCTCCCGGGACAGGGTAGCCTACGAGCAGTACTTC | CASSRDRVAYEQYF
- | 11 | TRBJ1-2 | TRBV29-1 | - | TGCAGCGCTGTCTCCTCTTATGGCTACACCTTC | CSAVSSYGYTF
TRBD1 | 14 | TRBJ1-1 | TRBV5-1 | - | TGCGCCAGCAGCTTATCCGGGACAGGGGCTGAAGCTTTCTTT | CASSLSGTGAEAFF
TRBD2 | 15 | TRBJ2-1 | TRBV11-3 | few | TGTGCCAGCAGCCCCCGGGGTAGCGGGGTAAATGAGCAGTTCTTC | CASSPRGSGVNEQFF
- | 13 | TRBJ2-3 | TRBV10-3 | - | TGTGCCATCAGAGCTGGACCCACAGATACGCAGTATTTT | CAIRAGPTDTQYF
- | 14 | TRBJ2-2 | TRBV9 | - | TGTGCCAGCAGCGTATCATCGGTCTCCGGGGAGCTGTTTTTT | CASSVSSVSGELFF
- | 14 | TRBJ1-1 | TRBV4-3 | once | TGCGCCAGCAGCCAAGTCCCCAAGAACACTGAAGCTTTCTTT | CASSQVPKNTEAFF
- | 15 | TRBJ2-2 | TRBV19 | medium-sized | TGTGCCAGTAGTGTCAGGGGGGAAGACCCCGGGGAGCTGTTTTTT | CASSVRGEDPGELFF
TRBD1 | 15 | TRBJ2-7 | TRBV30 | few | TGTGCCTGGAGTTCTCGGTACAGGGGGAACTACGAGCAGTACTTC | CAWSSRYRGNYEQYF
TRBD1 | 14 | TRBJ1-1 | TRBV5-6 | - | TGTGCCAGCAGCTTGGACAGGGGTATCACTGAAGCTTTCTTT | CASSLDRGITEAFF
- | 14 | TRBJ2-2 | TRBV4-3 | - | TGCGCCAGCAGCCGCGGGACGAACACCGGGGAGCTGTTTTTT | CASSRGTNTGELFF
- | 12 | TRBJ1-1 | TRBV6-1 | - | TGTGCCAGCAGTCACGGCCAGACTGAAGCTTTCTTT | CASSHGQTEAFF
- | 13 | TRBJ1-3 | TRBV7-2 | large | TGTGCCACCACTCTTGGGCCAGGAAACACCATATATTTT | CATTLGPGNTIYF
TRBD1 | 15 | TRBJ1-4 | TRBV7-2 | - | TGTGCCAGCAGCTCGTACCGGGACAGGGGTGAAAAACTGTTTTTT | CASSSYRDRGEKLFF
TRBD1 | 15 | TRBJ1-6 | TRBV4-1 | - | TGCGCCAGCAGCCAGCCGGGACAGTATAATTCACCCCTCCACTTT | CASSQPGQYNSPLHF
TRBD2 | 17 | TRBJ2-5 | TRBV11-3 | - | TGTGCCAGCAGCTCGTGGGGACTAGCGGGGGCCCAAGAGACCCAGTACTTC | CASSSWGLAGAQETQYF
- | 15 | TRBJ2-5 | TRBV6-6 | few | TGTGCCAGCAGTTATGTGATCGGGGTACTAGAGACCCAGTACTTC | CASSYVIGVLETQYF
- | 14 | TRBJ1-3 | TRBV7-6 | - | TGTGCCAGCAGCGGGGAGAACTCTGGAAACACCATATATTTT | CASSGENSGNTIYF
- | 15 | TRBJ1-1 | TRBV11-2 | once | TGTGCCAGCAGCTTGGGGTGGGCAGGGAACACTGAAGCTTTCTTT | CASSLGWAGNTEAFF
- | 13 | TRBJ2-4 | TRBV9 | - | TGTGCCAGCAGCGTTGCGGACGCGAAAATTCAGTACTTC | CASSVADAKIQYF